This T cell receptor (beta chain) was documented in a study of blood T cell repertoires in COVID-19. For the study at large: Samples came from the United States, Italy and Spain, spanning acute and convalescent COVID-19.

The germline V gene has CDR1 SEHNR and CDR2 FQNEAQ (reference sequence). CDR3 length: 15 residues. Trimming pared 1 base from V and 0 bases from J, leaving 6 bases between. Source study methods: Cell counts per sample came from amplifying reference gene primers. The table came from immunoSEQ multiplex PCR; TCRdb's copy has only in-frame clones and leaves some out. V and J calls and clone size follow that table, whereas D and trimming were derived from the DNA. This sample yields 350,000 or so clones, of which about nine tenths are seen a single time; over 0.9% belongs to the top ten. V is TRBV7-9 and J is TRBJ1-4; D remains unclear. This TCR came from a woman in her thirties who had been exposed to COVID-19. Sample: PBMCs or T cells enriched from blood (not recorded which). The CDR3 DNA follows: TGTGCCAGCAGCTTAGGCTCTACAACTAATGAAAAACTGTTTTTT. This gives the protein CASSLGSTTNEKLFF. The variable domain in full, completed from reference TRBV7-9 and TRBJ1-4, reads DTGVSQNPRHKITKRGQNVTFRCDPISEHNRLYWYRQTLGQGPEFLTYFQNEAQLEKSRLLSDRFSAERPKGSFSTLEIQRTEQGDSAMYLCASSLGSTTNEKLFFGSGTQLSVL.